This T cell receptor (beta chain) is from a study of blood T cell repertoires in COVID-19. Study-level background: Both acute and convalescent COVID-19 samples were obtained from the United States, Italy and Spain. Sources were T cells, B-cell-depleted T cells, or PBMCs; the material itself was cDNA or gDNA.

Methods used by the authors: Reference gene primers were amplified, and this amplification served to estimate nucleated cell counts. The protocol was immunoSEQ multiplex PCR, while the TCRdb copy is restricted to in-frame clones and leaves out a portion. V and J calls and clone size come straight from that table; D and trimming were deduced from the DNA. The profile shows roughly 100,000 clones, just over 85% of them singletons. This clone was picked up a small number of times. The CDR3 is 15 residues long. CDR1 and CDR2 (germline): SGHDN, FVKESK. Trimming pared 2 bases from V and 2 bases from J, leaving 12 bases between.

The sample consisted of peripheral blood. The source is a human donor in a cohort sampled during active COVID-19. J is TRBJ2-5 and V is TRBV14, with D perhaps matching TRBD2 (6 bases). This chain's CDR3 is CASSQWRGAQETQYF. CDR3 nucleotides: TGTGCCAGCAGCCAATGGCGGGGTGCGCAAGAGACCCAGTACTTC.